The 24 T cell receptor beta chains listed next were all sequenced from one sample in a study of blood T cell repertoires in COVID-19. This table comes from immunoSEQ multiplex PCR, and its TCRdb copy is limited to in-frame clones, with some not included. The profile shows 200,000 to 250,000 clones, about 87% of them singletons. Sequencing was done on a sample of PBMCs or T cells enriched from blood (not recorded which). The receptor source for this set is a woman in her 30s who had been exposed to COVID-19.

The gene calls are TRBV5-1 and TRBJ2-1; 9 bases match TRBD2. Germline V gene lookup returns CDR1 SGHRS and CDR2 YFSETQ. V gave up 5 bases and J gave up 6 bases; unmatched junction bases: 6. This CDR3 region has 14 residues. DNA for the CDR3: TGCGCCAGCAGGGAAAATAGCGGGAGCAATGAGCAGTTCTTC. Translating gives CASRENSGSNEQFF. The whole variable domain, filled in from reference TRBV5-1 and TRBJ2-1, reads KAGVTQTPRYLIKTRGQQVTLSCSPISGHRSVSWYQQTPGQGLQFLFEYFSETQRNKGNFPGRFSGRQFSNSRSEMNVSTLELGDSALYLCASRENSGSNEQFFGPGTRLTVL.

The V call is TRBV6-5, the J call TRBJ1-2, with D perhaps matching TRBD1 (5 bases). Germline values: CDR1 MNHEY, CDR2 SVGAGI. This CDR3 is 13 amino acids long. V lost 6 bases and J 4 bases, leaving 12 bases between the germline ends. CDR3 sequence: CASRRSGGYGYTF. As DNA, the CDR3 is TGTGCCAGCAGGAGGTCGGGGGGCTATGGCTACACCTTC.

This clone was found once. The chain couples TRBV6-7 to TRBJ1-5; D uncertain. TRBV6-7 is known as an ORF, though its function is uncertain. Trimming pared 6 bases from V and 5 bases from J, leaving 5 bases between. The CDR3 is made up of 11 amino acids. The CDR3 sequence is CASRLDQPQHF. CDR3 bases: TGTGCCAGCAGGTTAGATCAGCCCCAGCATTTT.

This clone was seen only a few times. This chain uses TRBV30 with TRBJ1-4; 8 bases match TRBD1. Losses at the gene ends were 7 bases for V and 7 bases for J; bases not matched to a gene: 20. The CDR3 length is 17 residues. Per germline, CDR1 GTSNPN and CDR2 SVGIG (reference sequence). The CDR3 sequence: CALNAGTGPGVSEKLFF. The CDR3 region has the DNA TGTGCCTTGAACGCCGGGACAGGACCCGGAGTGAGTGAAAAACTGTTTTTT.

This chain connects TRBV5-5 to TRBJ2-3, with 10 positions matching TRBD2. V lost 4 bases and J lost 3; bases outside the gene matches: 8. CDR1 and CDR2 from the germline V gene are SGHKS and YYEKEE (reference sequence). This CDR3 contains 16 residues. The CDR3 loop is CASSRSNSGRTDTQYF. The DNA of the CDR3 is TGTGCCAGCAGCCGGTCCAATAGCGGGAGGACAGATACGCAGTATTTT. Complete variable domain (other parts from reference TRBV5-5 and TRBJ2-3): DAGVTQSPTHLIKTRGQQVTLRCSPISGHKSVSWYQQVLGQGPQFIFQYYEKEERGRGNFPDRFSARQFPNYSSELNVNALLLGDSALYLCASSRSNSGRTDTQYFGPGTRLTVL.

The rearrangement uses TRBV6-5 and TRBJ1-2, with TRBD1 identical over 7 bases. Germline loops: CDR1 MNHEY, CDR2 SVGAGI. This CDR3 has 16 residues. The junction had 10 bases not matched to a gene; V was cut back by 0 bases and J by 6 bases. The CDR3 DNA reads TGTGCCAGCAGTTACTCGACCTACAGGGGACCCGATGGCTACACCTTC. Amino acid sequence: CASSYSTYRGPDGYTF.

The CDR3: CASSTGQGWTEAFF. CDR3 sequence (DNA): TGCGCCAGCAGCACTGGACAGGGATGGACTGAAGCTTTCTTT. The gene calls are TRBV5-1 and TRBJ1-1; TRBD1 agrees at 8 bases. CDR1 SGHRS and CDR2 YFSETQ come from the germline V gene. This CDR3 comprises 14 residues. Losses at the gene ends were 4 bases for V and 5 bases for J; bases not matched to a gene: 7.

This clone appeared a single time. J is TRBJ2-6 and V is TRBV24-1; TRBD1 matches at 7 bases. Per germline, CDR1 KGHDR and CDR2 SFDVKD. The V and J ends lost 4 bases and 1 base, in that order; junction bases with no gene match: 3. The CDR3 has 16 amino acids. CDR3 nucleotides: TGTGCCACCAGTGAGTCAGGGGGTTCTGGGGCCAACGTCCTGACTTTC. Residues: CATSESGGSGANVLTF.

The DNA of the CDR3 is TGTGCCAGCAGTGCTGGCAGGGGGCCGTACGGCTACACCTTC. It encodes CASSAGRGPYGYTF. The chain has TRBV6-4 and TRBJ1-2; 8 nucleotides match TRBD1. This CDR3 contains 14 residues. The germline CDR1 and CDR2 sequences are MRHNA and SNTAGT. V trimming: 4 bases; J trimming: 8 bases; junction bases outside the gene matches: 9.

This clone was seen only once. J is TRBJ2-5 and V is TRBV9; TRBD1 aligns across 10 bases. Germline V gene data show CDR1 as SGDLS and CDR2 as YYNGEE. This CDR3 is built from 16 residues. Trimming at V came to 0 bases and at J to 2 bases, leaving 4 bases not matched to a gene. The CDR3 DNA reads TGTGCCAGCAGCGTAGATGACAGGGGGCATCAAGAGACCCAGTACTTC. Protein sequence: CASSVDDRGHQETQYF.

Points on this clone: The sample has other DNA sequences that encode this CDR3 too. The chain has TRBV28 and TRBJ1-2; D is possibly TRBD1 (6 bases). The CDR3 spans 12 residues. V lost 4 bases and J lost 4, with 7 bases in between. CDR1 is MDHEN and CDR2 is SYDVKM in the germline V gene. The CDR3 coding sequence is TGTGCCAGCAGTTCGGACAGCTATGGCTACACCTTC. It translates to CASSSDSYGYTF.

The chain employs TRBV28 and TRBJ1-5; TRBD1 matches at 10 bases. The length of the CDR3 is 15 residues. Germline lookup yields CDR1 MDHEN and CDR2 SYDVKM. V trimming: 7 bases; J trimming: 4 bases; junction bases outside the gene matches: 7. The DNA of the CDR3 is TGTGCCAGCACCGACAGGGGGCGGGGGAATCAGCCCCAGCATTTT. Its translation: CASTDRGRGNQPQHF.

This chain connects TRBV12-5 to TRBJ2-3; D is unresolved. Germline CDR1 reads LGHNT; CDR2 reads FRNRAP. Trimming stripped 0 bases from V and 4 bases from J, with 8 bases between. The CDR3 runs 14 residues. The CDR3 here is CASGLVPVPDTQYF. The DNA for the CDR3 is TGTGCTAGTGGTTTGGTACCGGTACCAGATACGCAGTATTTT.

The chain couples TRBV19 to TRBJ1-2; 11 bases fit TRBD1. CDR3 length: 15 residues. The V and J ends lost 4 bases and 8 bases, in that order; junction bases with no gene match: 9. Per germline, CDR1 LNHDA and CDR2 SQIVND (reference sequence). The CDR3 DNA sequence: TGTGCCAGTAGTACCGGGACAGGGGGATTTAAGGGCTACACCTTC. Its protein is CASSTGTGGFKGYTF. The whole variable domain, remainder taken from reference TRBV19 and TRBJ1-2, is DGGITQSPKYLFRKEGQNVTLSCEQNLNHDAMYWYRQDPGQGLRLIYYSQIVNDFQKGDIAEGYSVSREKKESFPLTVTSAQKNPTAFYLCASSTGTGGFKGYTFGSGTRLTVV.

The chain couples TRBV19 to TRBJ1-1; 8 nucleotides line up with TRBD1. The CDR3 runs 14 residues. Germline-derived CDR1 and CDR2 are LNHDA and SQIVND (reference sequence). V was pared by 6 bases and J by 5 bases, with 8 bases of the junction left unmatched. CDR3 sequence reads: CASSNRGEETEAFF. The CDR3 DNA reads TGTGCCAGTAGCAACAGGGGGGAGGAAACTGAAGCTTTCTTT.

The chain is built from TRBV27 and TRBJ2-2; TRBD2 agrees at 13 bases. CDR3 size: 16 residues. V was clipped by 5 bases and J by 4 bases; unmatched bases: 4. Germline CDR1 and CDR2: MNHEY and SMNVEV (reference sequence). The CDR3 loop reads CASSPLAGGPTGELFF. The CDR3 nucleotides read TGTGCCAGCAGTCCACTAGCGGGAGGGCCCACCGGGGAGCTGTTTTTT.

This chain uses TRBV4-1 with TRBJ2-1; 14 nucleotides match TRBD2. CDR1 is MGHRA and CDR2 is YSYEKL in the germline V gene. Trimming removed 2 bases from V and 9 bases from J; junction bases left unmatched: 3. There are 15 residues in the CDR3. CDR3 DNA: TGCGCCAGCAGCCAAAGACTAGCGGGAGGGCCTGAGCAGTTCTTC. The encoded protein is CASSQRLAGGPEQFF.

V is TRBV28 and J is TRBJ1-3; D gene ambiguous. V dropped 6 bases and J dropped 5 bases, with 14 bases sitting between them. The CDR3 is made up of 14 amino acids. Germline-derived CDR1 and CDR2 are MDHEN and SYDVKM. CDR3 DNA sequence: TGTGCCAGCAGCCCCCTCGGAGGGAGAAACACCATATATTTT. As protein: CASSPLGGRNTIYF.

The V and J genes are TRBV5-4 and TRBJ2-1, with a possible D match to TRBD1 (5 bases). The germline V gene encodes CDR1 SGHNT and CDR2 YYREEE (reference sequence). The V end lost 0 bases, the J end lost 2 bases, and 9 bases lay between the germline ends. This CDR3 is built from 15 residues. CDR3 in DNA: TGTGCCAGCAGCTTGGAGGGGCTAACCTACAATGAGCAGTTCTTC. Translation: CASSLEGLTYNEQFF.

The genes are TRBV14 and TRBJ2-2; 10 positions agree with TRBD2. There are 18 residues in the CDR3. Germline V gives CDR1 SGHDN, CDR2 FVKESK. With V trimmed by 3 bases and J by 2 bases, 9 bases remained unmatched. CDR3 sequence (DNA): TGTGCCAGCAGCCATCCCGCTAGCGGGAGCTTCAACACCGGGGAGCTGTTTTTT. Translating it yields CASSHPASGSFNTGELFF. Full variable domain (rest looked up from reference TRBV14 and TRBJ2-2): EAGVTQFPSHSVIEKGQTVTLRCDPISGHDNLYWYRRVMGKEIKFLLHFVKESKQDESGMPNNRFLAERTGGTYSTLKVQPAELEDSGVYFCASSHPASGSFNTGELFFGEGSRLTVL.

The chain joins TRBV4-1 to TRBJ2-1; possibly TRBD2 for D (7 bases). Germline V gene lookup returns CDR1 MGHRA and CDR2 YSYEKL. This CDR3 has 17 amino acids. Trimming took off 0 bases at V and 6 bases at J, with 18 bases between the two ends. In nucleotides, the CDR3 is TGCGCCAGCAGCCAAGATAGGGGGGGGGTAGCCGGCAATGAGCAGTTCTTC. It codes for CASSQDRGGVAGNEQFF.

The chain employs TRBV6-5 and TRBJ2-1; 7 positions match TRBD2. Germline CDR1 MNHEY, CDR2 SVGAGI. The junction had 8 bases not matched to a gene; V was cut back by 3 bases and J by 3 bases. This CDR3 contains 16 residues. The CDR3 loop reads CASSYSSGMGYNEQFF. DNA of the CDR3: TGTGCCAGCAGTTATTCTAGCGGTATGGGCTACAATGAGCAGTTCTTC.

This chain's CDR3 is CASSLDGQGRNTGELFF. The CDR3 DNA sequence: TGCGCCAGCAGCTTGGACGGACAGGGGAGGAACACCGGGGAGCTGTTTTTT. This rearrangement joins TRBV5-1 to TRBJ2-2; 9 bases agree with TRBD1. This CDR3 is built from 17 residues. CDR1 and CDR2 (germline): SGHRS, YFSETQ. The trim removed 0 bases at V and 1 base at J, leaving 4 bases unmatched.

The CDR3 nucleotides are TGTGCCAGCAGCCACACCGACTGGAACACTGAAGCTTTCTTT. Translated: CASSHTDWNTEAFF. The V gene is TRBV3-1 (or the pseudogene TRBV3-2), the J gene TRBJ1-1; D gene ambiguous. The CDR3 length is 14 residues. Looked up from germline, CDR1 is LGHDT and CDR2 is YNNKEL (reference sequence). V gave up 3 bases and J gave up 1 base, with 9 bases separating them.